This T cell receptor beta chain was observed in a study of radiation and T cells in renal cell carcinoma. Overall study: Nephrectomy followed 15 Gy stereotactic body radiation by 4 weeks.

Time point in this sample: baseline pretreatment blood. Treatment defined: 15 Gy SBRT to primary tumor, nephrectomy 4 weeks later. This renal cell carcinoma was of the clear cell type. The study's findings and limits: Pretreatment tumor biopsies were lacking, so baseline clonotypes are unknown.

The trim removed 6 bases at V and 4 bases at J, leaving 5 bases unmatched. The CDR3 has 14 residues. Germline V gene data show CDR1 as SEHNR and CDR2 as FQNEAQ (reference sequence). About this clone itself: Antigen specificity is unknown.

Data came from immunoSEQ multiplex PCR; TCRdb stores just in-frame clones and leaves some out. The data hold approximately 150,000 clones, with less than 90% observed a single time. The receptor was derived from a woman aged 50 to 65 with renal cell carcinoma. The chain joins TRBV7-9 to TRBJ1-4; TRBD1 matches at 7 bases. Material: blood, obtained from a patient whose treatment included radiotherapy and nephrectomy. The DNA for the CDR3 is TGTGCCAGCAGACGGGACAGTCATAATGAAAAACTGTTTTTT. Amino acid sequence: CASRRDSHNEKLFF.